This T cell receptor (beta chain) was documented in a study of shared clonotypes between healthy human individuals. TCRdb's copy holds only in-frame clones and misses some; the assay was immunoSEQ multiplex PCR. The sample has some 2,000,000 clones, roughly 94% seen once; the top ten hold more than 0.1%. Trimming removed 1 base from V and 3 bases from J, with 19 bases in between. Germline-derived CDR1 and CDR2 are MDHEN and SYDVKM. The CDR3 has 17 residues. The V call is TRBV28, the J call TRBJ2-7; D possibly corresponds to TRBD2 (5 bases). Sequenced: naive CD4+ T cells sorted from blood. The subset: CD45RA+ positively selected. This TCR derives from a young man in good health. The CDR3 is CASSLFSLGSRHYEQYF. CDR3 nucleotide sequence: TGTGCCAGCAGTTTATTTTCTCTGGGGAGCAGGCACTACGAGCAGTACTTC. Full variable domain (missing parts from reference TRBV28 and TRBJ2-7): DVKVTQSSRYLVKRTGEKVFLECVQDMDHENMFWYRQDPGLGLRLIYFSYDVKMKEKGDIPEGYSVSREKKERFSLILESASTNQTSMYLCASSLFSLGSRHYEQYFGPGTRLTVT.